One and the same sample provided the 8 T cell receptor beta chains below, sequenced in a study of blood T cell repertoires in COVID-19. Sequencing used immunoSEQ multiplex PCR; TCRdb keeps in-frame clones, though not all of them. Of around 190,000 clones detected, about 79% appear once; the ten largest clones hold approximately 13%. The sample was peripheral blood. Every receptor here comes from a human donor in a cohort sampled during active COVID-19.

The gene calls are TRBV3-1 (or the pseudogene TRBV3-2) and TRBJ2-1; 11 bases agree with TRBD2. Germline V gene sequence: CDR1 LGHDT, CDR2 YNNKEL (reference sequence). This CDR3 comprises 14 residues. V lost 3 bases, J lost 9 bases, and 4 bases stayed unmatched. CDR3 nucleotides: TGTGCCAGCAGCCAGCATACTAGCGGGGGTGAGCAGTTCTTC. Residues: CASSQHTSGGEQFF.

The J gene is TRBJ2-1, the V gene TRBV15; TRBD2 agrees at 7 bases. V was clipped by 1 base and J by 0 bases; unmatched bases: 6. This CDR3 region has 17 residues. CDR1 and CDR2 (germline): LNHNV, YYDKDF (reference sequence). CDR3 nucleotides: TGTGCCACCAGCAGAGTCGAGGGAGGGAGCTCCTACAATGAGCAGTTCTTC. It codes for CATSRVEGGSSYNEQFF. The full variable domain, in which reference TRBV15 and TRBJ2-1 provide the parts outside the CDR3, is DAMVIQNPRYQVTQFGKPVTLSCSQTLNHNVMYWYQQKSSQAPKLLFHYYDKDFNNEADTPDNFQSRRPNTSFCFLDIRSPGLGDTAMYLCATSRVEGGSSYNEQFFGPGTRLTVL.

This clone was observed once. The chain employs TRBV10-3 and TRBJ2-3, with 8 bases aligning to TRBD2. Germline V gene lookup returns CDR1 ENHRY and CDR2 SYGVKD. V was pared by 6 bases and J by 4 bases, with 9 bases of the junction left unmatched. The CDR3 consists of 15 residues. This CDR3 is CAISGAGAPADTQYF. The CDR3, as DNA: TGTGCCATCAGCGGAGCGGGAGCCCCCGCAGATACGCAGTATTTT.

This clone was seen only once. The rearrangement uses TRBV2 and TRBJ2-1, with 8 bases matching TRBD1. Germline CDR1 SNHLY, CDR2 FYNNEI. V shed 3 bases, J shed 4 bases, and the junction held 5 bases outside the gene matches. The CDR3 has 15 residues. DNA for the CDR3: TGTGCCAGCAGTGAGTTCAGGGGGCAGTACAATGAGCAGTTCTTC. Translation gives CASSEFRGQYNEQFF.

The chain combines TRBV6-6 with TRBJ2-5; 12 nucleotides line up with TRBD1. V shed 6 bases, J shed 5 bases, and the junction held 10 bases outside the gene matches. The germline V gene encodes CDR1 MNHNY and CDR2 SVGAGI (reference sequence). The CDR3 is 16 amino acids. CDR3: CASRPGQGALGETQYF. Written as DNA, the CDR3 is TGTGCCAGCAGACCGGGACAGGGGGCTCTTGGTGAGACCCAGTACTTC.

The rearrangement uses TRBV5-4 and TRBJ2-5; the match to TRBD2 covers 8 bases. The CDR3 is 15 residues long. Germline values: CDR1 SGHNT, CDR2 YYREEE (reference sequence). The trim removed 0 bases at V and 2 bases at J, leaving 3 bases unmatched. For the CDR3, the DNA is TGTGCCAGCAGCTTGGGACTAGCGTATCAAGAGACCCAGTACTTC. It encodes CASSLGLAYQETQYF.

V usage is TRBV5-4 and J usage is TRBJ2-2; TRBD1 aligns across 7 bases. The CDR3 spans 14 residues. From germline, CDR1 is SGHNT and CDR2 YYREEE (reference sequence). The J segment lost 6 bases and the V segment lost 6 bases, leaving 8 bases of the junction unmatched. The CDR3 here is CASNHRQGSGELFF. The CDR3 DNA sequence: TGTGCCAGCAACCATCGACAGGGATCCGGGGAGCTGTTTTTT.

The chain is built from TRBV3-1 (or the pseudogene TRBV3-2) and TRBJ2-5; D gene uncertain. The V gene lost 2 bases and the J gene lost 0 bases, with 4 bases spanning the gap. The CDR3 is 13 amino acids. Germline CDR1 and CDR2: LGHDT and YNNKEL (reference sequence). CDR3 region: CASSQLYQETQYF. DNA for the CDR3: TGTGCCAGCAGCCAACTGTACCAAGAGACCCAGTACTTC.